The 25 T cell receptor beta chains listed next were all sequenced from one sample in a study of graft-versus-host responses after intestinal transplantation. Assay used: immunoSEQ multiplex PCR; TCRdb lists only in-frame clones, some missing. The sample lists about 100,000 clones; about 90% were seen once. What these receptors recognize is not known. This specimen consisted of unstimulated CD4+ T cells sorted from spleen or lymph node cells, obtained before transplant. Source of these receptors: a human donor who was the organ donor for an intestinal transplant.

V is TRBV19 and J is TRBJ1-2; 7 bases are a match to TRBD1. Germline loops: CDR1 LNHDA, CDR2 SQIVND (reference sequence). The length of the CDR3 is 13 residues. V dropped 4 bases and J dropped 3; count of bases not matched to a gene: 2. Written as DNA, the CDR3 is TGTGCCAGTAGTAGGGACAGATACTATGGCTACACCTTC. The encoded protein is CASSRDRYYGYTF.

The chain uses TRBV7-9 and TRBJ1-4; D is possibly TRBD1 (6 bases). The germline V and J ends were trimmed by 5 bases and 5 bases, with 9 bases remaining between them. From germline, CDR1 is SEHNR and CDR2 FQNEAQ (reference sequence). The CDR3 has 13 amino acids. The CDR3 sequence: CASSLGQNEKLFF. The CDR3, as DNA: TGTGCCAGCAGCCTCGGACAGAATGAAAAACTGTTTTTT. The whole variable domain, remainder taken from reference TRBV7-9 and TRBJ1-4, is DTGVSQNPRHKITKRGQNVTFRCDPISEHNRLYWYRQTLGQGPEFLTYFQNEAQLEKSRLLSDRFSAERPKGSFSTLEIQRTEQGDSAMYLCASSLGQNEKLFFGSGTQLSVL.

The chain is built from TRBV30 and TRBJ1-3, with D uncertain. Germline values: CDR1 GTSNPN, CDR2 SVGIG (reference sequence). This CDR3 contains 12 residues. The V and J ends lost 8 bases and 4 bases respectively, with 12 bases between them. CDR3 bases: TGTGCCGGAAGATTAGGAGGAAACACCATATATTTT. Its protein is CAGRLGGNTIYF.

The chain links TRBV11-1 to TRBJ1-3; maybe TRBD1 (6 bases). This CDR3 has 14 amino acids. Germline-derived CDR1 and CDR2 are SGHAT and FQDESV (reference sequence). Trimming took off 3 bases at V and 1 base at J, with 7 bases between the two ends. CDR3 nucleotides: TGTGCCAGCAGCTTCCAGGGGTCTGGAAACACCATATATTTT. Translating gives CASSFQGSGNTIYF.

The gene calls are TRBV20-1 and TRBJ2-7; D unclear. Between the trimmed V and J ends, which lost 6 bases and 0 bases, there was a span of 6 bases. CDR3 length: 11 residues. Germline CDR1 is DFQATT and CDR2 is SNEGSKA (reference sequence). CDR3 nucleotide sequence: TGCAGTGCCCCTGTCTCCTACGAGCAGTACTTC. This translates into CSAPVSYEQYF.

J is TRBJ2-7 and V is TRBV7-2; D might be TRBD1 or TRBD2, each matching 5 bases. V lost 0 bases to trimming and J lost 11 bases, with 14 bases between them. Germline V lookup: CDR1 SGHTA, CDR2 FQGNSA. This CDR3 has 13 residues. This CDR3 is CASSLAVGAAEYF. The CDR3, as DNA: TGTGCCAGCAGCTTAGCCGTCGGGGCGGCAGAGTACTTC.

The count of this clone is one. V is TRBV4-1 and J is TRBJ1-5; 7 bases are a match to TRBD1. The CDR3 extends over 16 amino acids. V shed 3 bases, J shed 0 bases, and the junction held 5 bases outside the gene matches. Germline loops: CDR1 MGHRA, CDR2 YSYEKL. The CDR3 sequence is CASSQGTVVSNQPQHF. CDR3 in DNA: TGCGCCAGCAGCCAGGGGACAGTCGTTAGCAATCAGCCCCAGCATTTT.

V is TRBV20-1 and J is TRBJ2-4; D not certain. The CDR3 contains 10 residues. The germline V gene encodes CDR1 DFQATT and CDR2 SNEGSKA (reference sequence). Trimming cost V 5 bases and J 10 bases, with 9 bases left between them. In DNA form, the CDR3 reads TGCAGTGCTGGGCGGTCGATTCAGTACTTC. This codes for CSAGRSIQYF.

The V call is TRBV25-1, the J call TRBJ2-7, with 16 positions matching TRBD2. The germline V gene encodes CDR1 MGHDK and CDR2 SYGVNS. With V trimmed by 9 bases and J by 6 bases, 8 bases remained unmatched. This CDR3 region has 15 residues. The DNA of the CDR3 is TGTGCCAGTGGGACTAGCGGGGGGGGTCTGCTCGAGCAGTACTTC. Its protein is CASGTSGGGLLEQYF.

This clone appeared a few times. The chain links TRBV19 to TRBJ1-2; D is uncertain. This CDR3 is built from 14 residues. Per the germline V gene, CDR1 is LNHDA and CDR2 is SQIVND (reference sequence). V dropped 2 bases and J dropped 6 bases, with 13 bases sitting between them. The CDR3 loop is CASSITPDPHGYTF. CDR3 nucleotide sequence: TGTGCCAGTAGTATAACGCCGGACCCTCATGGCTACACCTTC.

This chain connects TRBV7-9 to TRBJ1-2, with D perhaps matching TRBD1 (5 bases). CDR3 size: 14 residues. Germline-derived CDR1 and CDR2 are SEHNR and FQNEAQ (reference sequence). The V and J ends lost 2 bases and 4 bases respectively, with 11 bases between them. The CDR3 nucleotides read TGTGCCAGCAGCTTAATCGGGGACGGCTATGGCTACACCTTC. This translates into CASSLIGDGYGYTF.

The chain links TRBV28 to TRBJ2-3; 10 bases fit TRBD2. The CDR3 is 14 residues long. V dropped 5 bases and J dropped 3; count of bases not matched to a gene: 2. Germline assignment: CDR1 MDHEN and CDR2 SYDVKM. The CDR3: CASSASGGTDTQYF. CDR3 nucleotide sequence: TGTGCCAGCAGTGCTAGCGGGGGAACAGATACGCAGTATTTT.

This chain's CDR3 is CAWNQPRTGRNYGYTF. The CDR3 coding sequence is TGTGCCTGGAACCAACCCCGGACAGGAAGGAACTATGGCTACACCTTC. The chain joins TRBV30 to TRBJ1-2, with TRBD1 matching over 7 bases. Germline CDR1 reads GTSNPN; CDR2 reads SVGIG (reference sequence). This CDR3 comprises 16 residues. V lost 4 bases and J lost 2; bases outside the gene matches: 13.

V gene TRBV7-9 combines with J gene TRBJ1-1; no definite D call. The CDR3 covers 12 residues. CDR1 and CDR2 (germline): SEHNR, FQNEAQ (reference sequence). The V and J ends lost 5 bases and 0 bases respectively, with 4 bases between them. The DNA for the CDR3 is TGTGCCAGCAGCCCAGTGAACACTGAAGCTTTCTTT. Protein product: CASSPVNTEAFF.

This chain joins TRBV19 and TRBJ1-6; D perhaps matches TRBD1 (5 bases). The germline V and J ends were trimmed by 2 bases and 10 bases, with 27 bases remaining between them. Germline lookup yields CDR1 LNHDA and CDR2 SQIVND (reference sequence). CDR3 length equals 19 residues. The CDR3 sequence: CASSIYSAEGPGFMSPLHF. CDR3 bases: TGTGCCAGTAGTATATACTCGGCGGAGGGACCGGGGTTTATGTCACCCCTCCACTTT.

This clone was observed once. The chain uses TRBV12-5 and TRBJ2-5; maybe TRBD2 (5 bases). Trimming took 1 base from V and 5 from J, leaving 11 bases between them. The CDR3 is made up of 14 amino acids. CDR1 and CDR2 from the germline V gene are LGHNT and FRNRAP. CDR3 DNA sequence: TGTGCTAGTGGTTTGGGCGGACTTGAGGAGACCCAGTACTTC. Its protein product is CASGLGGLEETQYF.

CDR3 coding DNA: TGTGCCAGCAGCGAATTACCGACAGCCTCTGGAAACACCATATATTTT. Amino acids: CASSELPTASGNTIYF. J is TRBJ1-3 and V is TRBV9; possible D gene TRBD1, 5 bases. The CDR3 spans 16 residues. The germline V gene has CDR1 SGDLS and CDR2 YYNGEE. Between the trimmed V and J ends, which lost 3 bases and 0 bases, there was a span of 13 bases.

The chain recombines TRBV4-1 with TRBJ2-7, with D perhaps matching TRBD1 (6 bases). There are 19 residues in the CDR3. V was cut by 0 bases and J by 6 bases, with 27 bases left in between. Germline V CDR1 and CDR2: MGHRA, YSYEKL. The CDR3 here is CASSQETGSVGDNWGEQYF. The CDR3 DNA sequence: TGCGCCAGCAGCCAAGAAACAGGGTCCGTGGGGGATAACTGGGGCGAGCAGTACTTC.

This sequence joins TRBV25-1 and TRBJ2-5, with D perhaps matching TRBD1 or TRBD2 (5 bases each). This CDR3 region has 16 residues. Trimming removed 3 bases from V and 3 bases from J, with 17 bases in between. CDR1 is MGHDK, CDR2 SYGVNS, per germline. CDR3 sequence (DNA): TGTGCCAGCAGTGACATATCGTTGGGGACGGAAGAGACCCAGTACTTC. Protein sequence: CASSDISLGTEETQYF. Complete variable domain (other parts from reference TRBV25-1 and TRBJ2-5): EADIYQTPRYLVIGTGKKITLECSQTMGHDKMYWYQQDPGMELHLIHYSYGVNSTEKGDLSSESTVSRIRTEHFPLTLESARPSHTSQYLCASSDISLGTEETQYFGPGTRLLVL.

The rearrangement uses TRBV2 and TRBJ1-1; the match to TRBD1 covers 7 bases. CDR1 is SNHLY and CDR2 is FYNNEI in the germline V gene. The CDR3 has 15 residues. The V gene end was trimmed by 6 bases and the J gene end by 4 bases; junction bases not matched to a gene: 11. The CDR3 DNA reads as TGTGCCAGCAGGGGGACAGCCCCCCTGAGCACTGAAGCTTTCTTT. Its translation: CASRGTAPLSTEAFF. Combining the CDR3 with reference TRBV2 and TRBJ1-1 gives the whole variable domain EPEVTQTPSHQVTQMGQEVILRCVPISNHLYFYWYRQILGQKVEFLVSFYNNEISEKSEIFDDQFSVERPDGSNFTLKIRSTKLEDSAMYFCASRGTAPLSTEAFFGQGTRLTVV.

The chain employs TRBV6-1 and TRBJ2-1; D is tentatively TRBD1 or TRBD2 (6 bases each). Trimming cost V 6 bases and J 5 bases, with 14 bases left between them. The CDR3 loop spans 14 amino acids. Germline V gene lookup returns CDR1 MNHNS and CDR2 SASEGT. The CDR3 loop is CASRMGGRNNEQFF. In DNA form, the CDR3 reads TGTGCCAGCAGGATGGGGGGCCGGAACAATGAGCAGTTCTTC.

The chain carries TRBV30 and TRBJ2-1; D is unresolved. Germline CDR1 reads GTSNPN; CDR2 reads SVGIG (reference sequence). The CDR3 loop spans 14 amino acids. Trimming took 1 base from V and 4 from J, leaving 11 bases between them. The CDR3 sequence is CAWSGTPPYNEQFF. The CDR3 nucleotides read TGTGCCTGGAGTGGAACCCCTCCTTACAATGAGCAGTTCTTC.

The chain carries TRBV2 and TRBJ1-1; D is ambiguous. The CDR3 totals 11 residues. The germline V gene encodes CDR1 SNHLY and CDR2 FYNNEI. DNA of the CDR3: TGTGCGTTAGCTAGATACACTGAAGCTTTCTTT. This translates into CALARYTEAFF.

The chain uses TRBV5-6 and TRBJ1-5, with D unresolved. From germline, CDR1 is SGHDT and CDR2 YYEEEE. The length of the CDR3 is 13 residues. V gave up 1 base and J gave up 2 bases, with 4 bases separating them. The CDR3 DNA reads TGTGCCAGCAGCTTGAAGGGCAATCAGCCCCAGCATTTT. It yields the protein CASSLKGNQPQHF.

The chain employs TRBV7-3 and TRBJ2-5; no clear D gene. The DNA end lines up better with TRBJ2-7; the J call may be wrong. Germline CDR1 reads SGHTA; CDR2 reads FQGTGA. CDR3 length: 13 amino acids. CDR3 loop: CASSYNLGYEQYF. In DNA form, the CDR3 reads TGTGCCAGCAGCTATAACCTAGGCTACGAGCAGTACTTC.